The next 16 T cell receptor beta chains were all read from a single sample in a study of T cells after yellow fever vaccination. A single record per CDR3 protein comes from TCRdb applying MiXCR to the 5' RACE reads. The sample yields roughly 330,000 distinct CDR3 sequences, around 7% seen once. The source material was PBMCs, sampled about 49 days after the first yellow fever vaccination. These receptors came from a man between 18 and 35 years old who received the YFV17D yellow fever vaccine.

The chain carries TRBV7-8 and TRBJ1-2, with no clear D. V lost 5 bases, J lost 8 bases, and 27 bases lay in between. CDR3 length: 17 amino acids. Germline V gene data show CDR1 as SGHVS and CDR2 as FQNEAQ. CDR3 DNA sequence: TGTGCCAGCAGCCCCCGAGGGAGGCGGCGCGTCTTTCCCGGCTACACCTTC. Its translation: CASSPRGRRRVFPGYTF.

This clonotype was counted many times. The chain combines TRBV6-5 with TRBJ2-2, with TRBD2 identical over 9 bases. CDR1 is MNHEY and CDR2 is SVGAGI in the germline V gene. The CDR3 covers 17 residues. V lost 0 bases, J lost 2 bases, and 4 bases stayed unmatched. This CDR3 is CASSYSRGGVNTGELFF. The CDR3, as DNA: TGTGCCAGCAGTTACTCTCGCGGGGGGGTTAACACCGGGGAGCTGTTTTTT.

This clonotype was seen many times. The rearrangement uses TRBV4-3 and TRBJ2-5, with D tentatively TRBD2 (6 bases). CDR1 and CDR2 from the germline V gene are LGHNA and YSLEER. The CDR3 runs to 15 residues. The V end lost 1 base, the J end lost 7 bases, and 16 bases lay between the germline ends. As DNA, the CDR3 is TGCGCCAGCAGCCAAGCCCACGGGGGACTTTGGACCCAGTACTTC. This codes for CASSQAHGGLWTQYF.

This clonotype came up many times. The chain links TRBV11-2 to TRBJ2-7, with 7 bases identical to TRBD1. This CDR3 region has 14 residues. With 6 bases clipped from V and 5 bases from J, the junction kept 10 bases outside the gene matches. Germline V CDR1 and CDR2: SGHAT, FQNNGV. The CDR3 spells CASSRPDRENEQYV. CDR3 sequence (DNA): TGTGCCAGCAGTCGCCCCGACAGGGAAAACGAGCAGTACGTC.

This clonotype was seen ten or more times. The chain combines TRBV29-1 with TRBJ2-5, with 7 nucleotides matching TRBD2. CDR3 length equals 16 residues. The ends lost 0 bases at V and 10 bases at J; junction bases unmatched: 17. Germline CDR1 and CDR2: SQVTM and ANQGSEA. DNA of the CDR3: TGCAGCGTTGAAGATCTCCATCGGGGGGACTTCTGGCACCAGTACTTC. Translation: CSVEDLHRGDFWHQYF.

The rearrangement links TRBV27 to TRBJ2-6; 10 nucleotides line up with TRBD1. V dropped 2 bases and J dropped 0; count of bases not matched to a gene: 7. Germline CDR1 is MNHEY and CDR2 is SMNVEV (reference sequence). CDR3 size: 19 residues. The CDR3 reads CASSLRGQGISSGANVLTF. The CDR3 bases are TGTGCCAGCAGTTTAAGGGGACAGGGGATAAGCTCTGGGGCCAACGTCCTGACTTTC.

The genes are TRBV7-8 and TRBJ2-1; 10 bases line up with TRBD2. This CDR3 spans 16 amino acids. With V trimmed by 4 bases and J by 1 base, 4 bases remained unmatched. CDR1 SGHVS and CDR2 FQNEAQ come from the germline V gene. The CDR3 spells CASSSSTSGSYNEQFF. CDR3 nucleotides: TGTGCCAGCAGCTCTTCGACTAGCGGGTCCTACAATGAGCAGTTCTTC.

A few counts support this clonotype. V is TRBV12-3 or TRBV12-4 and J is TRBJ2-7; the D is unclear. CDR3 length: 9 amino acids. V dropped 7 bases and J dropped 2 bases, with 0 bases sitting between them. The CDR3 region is CASTYEQYV. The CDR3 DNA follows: TGTGCCAGCACCTACGAGCAGTACGTC.

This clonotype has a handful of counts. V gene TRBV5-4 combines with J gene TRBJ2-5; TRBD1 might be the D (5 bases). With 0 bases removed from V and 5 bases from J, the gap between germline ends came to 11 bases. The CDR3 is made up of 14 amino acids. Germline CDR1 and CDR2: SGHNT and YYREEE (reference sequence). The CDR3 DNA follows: TGTGCCAGCAGCTTGGTTTCAGGGTATGAGACCCAGTACTTC. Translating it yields CASSLVSGYETQYF. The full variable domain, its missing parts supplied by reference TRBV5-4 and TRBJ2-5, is ETGVTQSPTHLIKTRGQQVTLRCSSQSGHNTVSWYQQALGQGPQFIFQYYREEENGRGNFPPRFSGLQFPNYSSELNVNALELDDSALYLCASSLVSGYETQYFGPGTRLLVL.

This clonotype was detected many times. CDR3 in amino acids: CASSLGRRDYGYTF. The CDR3 DNA sequence: TGTGCCAGCAGTTTAGGGCGCAGGGACTATGGCTACACCTTC. The chain employs TRBV27 and TRBJ1-2; D might be TRBD1 (5 bases). The germline V gene encodes CDR1 MNHEY and CDR2 SMNVEV (reference sequence). V was clipped by 2 bases and J by 3 bases, with 10 bases between them. The CDR3 has 14 amino acids.

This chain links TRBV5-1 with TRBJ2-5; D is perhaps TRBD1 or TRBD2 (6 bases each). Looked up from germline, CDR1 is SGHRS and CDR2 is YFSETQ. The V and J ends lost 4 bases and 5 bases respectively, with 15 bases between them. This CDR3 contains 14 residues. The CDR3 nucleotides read TGCGCCAGCAGCCGACCGGGGGCCCGGGAGACCCAGTACTTC. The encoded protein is CASSRPGARETQYF.

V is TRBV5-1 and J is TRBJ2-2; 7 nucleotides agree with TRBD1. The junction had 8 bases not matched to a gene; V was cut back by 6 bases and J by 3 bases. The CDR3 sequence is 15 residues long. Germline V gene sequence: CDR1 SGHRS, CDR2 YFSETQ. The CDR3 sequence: CASTKDRVDTGELFF. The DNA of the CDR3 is TGCGCCAGCACCAAAGACAGGGTGGACACCGGGGAGCTGTTTTTT.

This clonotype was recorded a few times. The CDR3 is CASSFPKSSYNSPLHF. The DNA of the CDR3 is TGTGCCAGCAGTTTCCCCAAGAGCTCCTATAATTCACCCCTCCACTTT. This chain connects TRBV12-3 or TRBV12-4 to TRBJ1-6; unclear D gene. The CDR3 runs to 16 residues. The ends were cut back, 3 bases at V and 0 bases at J, with 9 bases in the middle.

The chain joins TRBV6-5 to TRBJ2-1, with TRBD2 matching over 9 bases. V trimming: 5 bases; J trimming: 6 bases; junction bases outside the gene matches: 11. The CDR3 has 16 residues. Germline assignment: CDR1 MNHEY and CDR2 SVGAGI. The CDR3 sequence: CASSTPAGGPINEQFF. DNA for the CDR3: TGTGCCAGCAGTACCCCCGCGGGGGGGCCTATCAATGAGCAGTTCTTC.

The CDR3 DNA is TGCAGTCAAAAGACAGGCGACATGAACACTGAAGCTTTCTTT. It yields the protein CSQKTGDMNTEAFF. This chain links TRBV20-1 with TRBJ1-1; maybe TRBD1 (6 bases). V was pared by 8 bases and J by 0 bases, with 16 bases between. CDR1 is DFQATT, CDR2 SNEGSKA, per germline (reference sequence). The CDR3 has 14 amino acids.

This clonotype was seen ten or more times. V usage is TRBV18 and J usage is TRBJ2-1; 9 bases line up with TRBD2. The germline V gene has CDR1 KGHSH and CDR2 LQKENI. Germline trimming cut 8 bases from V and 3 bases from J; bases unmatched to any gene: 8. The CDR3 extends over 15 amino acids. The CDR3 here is CASRTTSGIYNEQFF. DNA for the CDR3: TGTGCCAGCCGGACGACTAGCGGAATCTACAATGAGCAGTTCTTC.